These 12 T cell receptor beta chains came from one sample sequenced in a study of cytomegalovirus exposure and HLA in healthy donors. The PCR made use of 60 Vbeta and 13 Jbeta primers. This table comes from immunoSEQ multiplex PCR, and its TCRdb copy is limited to in-frame clones, with some not included. The data show some 90,000 clones, under 70% seen once. The source material was PBMCs. Source of these receptors: a man in his fifties or sixties in good health and CMV-seronegative.

The V gene is TRBV7-6, the J gene TRBJ1-6; the match to TRBD1 covers 12 bases. V gave up 5 bases and J gave up 9 bases; unmatched junction bases: 2. Germline values: CDR1 SGHVS, CDR2 FNYEAQ. The CDR3 totals 14 residues. The chain's CDR3 is CASSGGQGASPLHF. In nucleotides, the CDR3 is TGTGCCAGCAGCGGGGGACAGGGGGCTTCACCCCTCCACTTT.

The rearrangement uses TRBV6-5 and TRBJ1-1, with TRBD1 matching 7 bases. The V gene's germline CDR1 is MNHEY and CDR2 SVGAGI. This CDR3 region has 13 residues. With 5 bases clipped from V and 1 base from J, the junction kept 1 base outside the gene matches. CDR3 DNA sequence: TGTGCCAGCAGTCGACAGGGGAACACTGAAGCTTTCTTT. It is translated as CASSRQGNTEAFF.

The chain links TRBV27 to TRBJ2-5, with 7 bases identical to TRBD1. The J call is in doubt because the DNA end fits TRBJ2-7 better. CDR1 and CDR2 from the germline V gene are MNHEY and SMNVEV (reference sequence). The CDR3 totals 13 residues. DNA of the CDR3: TGTGCCAGCAGGTATACAGGGGTCTCCGAGCAGTACTTC. Translated, it gives CASRYTGVSEQYF.

DNA for the CDR3: TGTGCCAGTAGTACGACAGGGGGTGCCGTCCTGACTTTC. This codes for CASSTTGGAVLTF. V is TRBV19 and J is TRBJ2-6, with TRBD1 matching over 9 bases. Trimming removed 4 bases from V and 12 bases from J; junction bases left unmatched: 4. This CDR3 contains 13 residues. Looked up from germline, CDR1 is LNHDA and CDR2 is SQIVND (reference sequence).

This sequence joins TRBV7-9 and TRBJ2-3; a possible D gene is TRBD2 (7 bases). CDR3 size: 16 residues. V was shortened by 3 bases and J by 5 bases, with 18 bases between the two germline ends. Germline assignment: CDR1 SEHNR and CDR2 FQNEAQ (reference sequence). Here the CDR3 DNA reads TGTGCCAGCAGCTTGACGACCGGGGGGCCGGGAGATACGCAGTATTTT. Translated, it gives CASSLTTGGPGDTQYF. The full variable domain, its missing parts supplied by reference TRBV7-9 and TRBJ2-3, is DTGVSQNPRHKITKRGQNVTFRCDPISEHNRLYWYRQTLGQGPEFLTYFQNEAQLEKSRLLSDRFSAERPKGSFSTLEIQRTEQGDSAMYLCASSLTTGGPGDTQYFGPGTRLTVL.

The CDR3 DNA reads as TGTGCCAGCGTTAGCTTGTCCTACAATGAGCAGTTCTTC. This encodes CASVSLSYNEQFF. This sequence joins TRBV25-1 and TRBJ2-1; D unresolved. This CDR3 has 13 amino acids. Between the trimmed V and J ends, which lost 8 bases and 1 base, there was a span of 9 bases. Germline V lookup: CDR1 MGHDK, CDR2 SYGVNS.

J is TRBJ2-7 and V is TRBV25-1; 8 nucleotides line up with TRBD2. CDR3 length: 14 residues. Trimming took 5 bases from V and 5 from J; bases not matched to a gene: 8. In germline, CDR1 is MGHDK, CDR2 SYGVNS. The CDR3 DNA is TGTGCCAGCAGTAGCGGGGGCGGGAGTAACGAGCAGTACTTC. Its translation is CASSSGGGSNEQYF.

The V call is TRBV29-1, the J call TRBJ1-2; a possible D gene is TRBD1 (5 bases). Germline lookup yields CDR1 SQVTM and CDR2 ANQGSEA. The V end lost 6 bases, the J end lost 5 bases, and 16 bases lay between the germline ends. The CDR3 runs 13 residues. This chain's CDR3 is CSVGLREGYGYTF. The CDR3 bases are TGCAGCGTCGGCCTCAGGGAGGGGTATGGCTACACCTTC.

The V call is TRBV11-2, the J call TRBJ1-1; D is uncertain. The CDR3 contains 13 residues. V shed 0 bases and J shed 1 base, with 3 bases lying between them. Germline assignment: CDR1 SGHAT and CDR2 FQNNGV. The CDR3 loop is CASSLEQNTEAFF. The CDR3 DNA reads as TGTGCCAGCAGCTTAGAACAGAACACTGAAGCTTTCTTT.

This clone was recorded once. The chain combines TRBV2 with TRBJ1-1; D unresolved. In germline, CDR1 is SNHLY, CDR2 FYNNEI. This CDR3 has 12 residues. Trimming removed 2 bases at V and 8 bases at J, with 9 bases between. Written as DNA, the CDR3 is TGTGCCAGCAGTGAATGGACGGGGGAAGCTTTCTTT. It is translated as CASSEWTGEAFF.

The chain carries TRBV6-4 and TRBJ2-3, with no clear D. Germline V gene data show CDR1 as MRHNA and CDR2 as SNTAGT. The V gene lost 4 bases and the J gene lost 6 bases, with 14 bases spanning the gap. The CDR3 has 14 residues. CDR3 coding DNA: TGTGCCAGCAGTGTTTCGTCCGGGTGGGATACGCAGTATTTT. Amino acids: CASSVSSGWDTQYF.

This clone is termed medium-sized. This chain joins TRBV5-4 and TRBJ2-4; 10 nucleotides agree with TRBD2. Unmatched junction bases numbered 7, after V lost 4 bases and J lost 0 bases. The germline V gene encodes CDR1 SGHNT and CDR2 YYREEE (reference sequence). CDR3 length equals 17 residues. CDR3 protein: CASSNLAGELAKNIQYF. The CDR3 nucleotides read TGTGCCAGCAGCAACCTAGCGGGGGAACTAGCCAAAAACATTCAGTACTTC.